Listed below are T cell receptor beta chains from one sample, sequenced in a study of T-cell reconstitution after alpha-beta-depleted transplantation in children. TCRdb passed the PCR reads through MiXCR, listing each CDR3 protein once. The sample carries about 510,000 distinct CDR3 sequences, about an eighth recorded once. Sequenced here: PBMCs, mostly from graft donor cells, sampled 180 days after TCRalphabeta/CD19-depleted stem cell transplant. Receptors were obtained from a female patient between 2 and 15 years old who had a stem cell transplant for aplastic anemia, so the T cells may come from the graft donor. CDR3s include the opening cysteine and the closing phenylalanine or tryptophan. A D gene is named only where the DNA matches it firmly. Part of the rows lack a size; the others show once, few, many or a class for expanded clones.

j_call clone_size cdr3_length v_call d_call cdr3_nt cdr3_aa
TRBJ2-2 few 18 TRBV29-1 TRBD2 TGCAGCAACCGCGCCCTTCAGGGGTCCAGCGGGAGGGCCGGGGAGCTGTTTTTT CSNRALQGSSGRAGELFF
TRBJ2-7 many 15 TRBV6-5 - TGTGCCAGCAGTTACGGCTGGGGCCGGAACTACGAGCAGTACTTC CASSYGWGRNYEQYF
TRBJ2-1 - 18 TRBV12-3/TRBV12-4 - TGTGCCAGCAGACACCAAGATCTCGGGAGAGAAGCCTACAATGAGCAGTTCTTC CASRHQDLGREAYNEQFF
TRBJ2-3 few 16 TRBV29-1 TRBD2 TGCAGCGTTGAAGATATCGGGGGGTGGATAGGAGATACGCAGTATTTT CSVEDIGGWIGDTQYF
TRBJ2-4 many 13 TRBV24-1 - TGTGCCACCAGAGGGACCACCGGGGACATTCAGTACTTC CATRGTTGDIQYF
TRBJ1-1 - 15 TRBV4-3 TRBD1 TGCGCCAGCAGCCAAGAAGGGACAGGGGACACTGAAGCTTTCTTT CASSQEGTGDTEAFF
TRBJ1-6 few 16 TRBV9 - TGTGCCAGCAGCGTCAGGGAACATGCCGGGAATTCACCCCTCCACTTT CASSVREHAGNSPLHF
TRBJ2-1 - 15 TRBV18 - TGTGCCAGCTCCCGCCCGGGCGCAACGGGCAATGAGCAGTTCTTC CASSRPGATGNEQFF
TRBJ1-2 - 13 TRBV6-1 - TGTGCCAGCAAACAAACGACTAACTATGGCTACACCTTC CASKQTTNYGYTF
TRBJ2-3 few 12 TRBV6-6 - TGTGCCAGCAGTTACACGGTGGATACGCAGTATTTT CASSYTVDTQYF
TRBJ1-1 few 13 TRBV5-1 - TGCGCCAGCAGCTGGGACCAGAACACTGAAGCTTTCTTT CASSWDQNTEAFF
TRBJ1-3 - 16 TRBV7-9 - TGTGCCAGCAGCTTAACCGAGGCTCTCTCTGGAAACACCATATATTTT CASSLTEALSGNTIYF
TRBJ2-4 - 18 TRBV11-1 - TGTGCCAGCAGCTTATCCATATTGCAGGGTGAGGCCAAAAACATTCAGTACTTC CASSLSILQGEAKNIQYF
TRBJ1-2 few 15 TRBV6-2/TRBV6-3 TRBD1 TGTGCCAGCAGTTACTCGGGGACAGGGTATGGTGGCTACACCTTC CASSYSGTGYGGYTF
TRBJ2-3 few 14 TRBV5-1 - TGCGCCAGCAGCTTGAAGGTCAGCACAGATACGCAGTATTTT CASSLKVSTDTQYF
TRBJ1-2 few 10 TRBV29-1 - TGCAGCGTTTCGGAGTATGGCTACACCTTC CSVSEYGYTF
TRBJ2-1 - 14 TRBV9 - TGTGCCAGCAGCGTATGGGGCGGACACAATGAGCAGTTCTTC CASSVWGGHNEQFF
TRBJ1-4 few 13 TRBV7-9 - TGTGCCAGCAGCCCCCGGACAGACGAAAAACTGTTTTTT CASSPRTDEKLFF
TRBJ2-5 - 13 TRBV29-1 - TGCAGCGTTGAATTCAGATTACAAGAGACCCAGTACTTC CSVEFRLQETQYF
TRBJ1-2 few 12 TRBV7-7 TRBD1 TGTGCCAGCAGCTTAGCGGACAGGGACTACACCTTC CASSLADRDYTF
TRBJ2-1 few 15 TRBV6-2/TRBV6-3 TRBD2 TGTGCCAGCAGTTACGGACTAGCGATATACAATGAGCAGTTCTTC CASSYGLAIYNEQFF
TRBJ1-4 - 16 TRBV5-1 - TGCGCCAGCAGCTTGGATCCGAGCTCAACTAATGAAAAACTGTTTTTT CASSLDPSSTNEKLFF
TRBJ2-4 - 13 TRBV27 - TGTGCCAGCAGTCGGGCTCAGGGAAACATTCAGTACTTC CASSRAQGNIQYF
TRBJ2-7 few 15 TRBV5-1 TRBD1 TGCGCCAGCAGCCCTACAGGGGGGAGTAATTACGAGCAGTACTTC CASSPTGGSNYEQYF
TRBJ2-3 once 15 TRBV11-3 TRBD1 TGTGCCAGCAGCTTAGGTGTACAGGGGGCGCGTACGCAGTATTTT CASSLGVQGARTQYF
TRBJ2-1 - 15 TRBV6-1 TRBD2 TGTGCCAGCAGCAGGGGACTAGCGCAGAACAATGAGCAGTTCTTC CASSRGLAQNNEQFF
TRBJ1-1 - 16 TRBV18 - TGTGCCAGCTCACCACAGGAAGGGGCAGGGAACACTGAAGCTTTCTTT CASSPQEGAGNTEAFF